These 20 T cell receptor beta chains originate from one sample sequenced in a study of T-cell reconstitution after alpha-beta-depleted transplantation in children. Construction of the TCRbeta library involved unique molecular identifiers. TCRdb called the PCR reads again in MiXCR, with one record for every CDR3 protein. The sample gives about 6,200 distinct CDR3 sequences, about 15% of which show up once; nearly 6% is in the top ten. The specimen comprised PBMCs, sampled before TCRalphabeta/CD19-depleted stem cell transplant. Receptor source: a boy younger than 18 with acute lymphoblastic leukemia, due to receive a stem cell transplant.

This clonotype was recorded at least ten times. In nucleotides, the CDR3 is TGTGCCAGTACCCGGGGGGGCTTAACAGATACGCAGTATTTT. It translates to CASTRGGLTDTQYF. The chain joins TRBV19 to TRBJ2-3; 8 bases fit TRBD2. V was clipped by 7 bases and J by 3 bases; unmatched bases: 6. The CDR3 is 14 amino acids. Germline V gene lookup returns CDR1 LNHDA and CDR2 SQIVND (reference sequence). The full variable domain, completed using reference TRBV19 and TRBJ2-3, is DGGITQSPKYLFRKEGQNVTLSCEQNLNHDAMYWYRQDPGQGLRLIYYSQIVNDFQKGDIAEGYSVSREKKESFPLTVTSAQKNPTAFYLCASTRGGLTDTQYFGPGTRLTVL.

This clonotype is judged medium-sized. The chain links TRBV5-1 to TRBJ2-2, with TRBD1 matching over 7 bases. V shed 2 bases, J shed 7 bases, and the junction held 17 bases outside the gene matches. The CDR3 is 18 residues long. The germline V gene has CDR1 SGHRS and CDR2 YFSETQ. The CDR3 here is CASSFLGGGFSRVGELFF. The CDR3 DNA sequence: TGCGCCAGCAGCTTCCTAGGGGGCGGTTTTTCTCGTGTCGGGGAGCTGTTTTTT.

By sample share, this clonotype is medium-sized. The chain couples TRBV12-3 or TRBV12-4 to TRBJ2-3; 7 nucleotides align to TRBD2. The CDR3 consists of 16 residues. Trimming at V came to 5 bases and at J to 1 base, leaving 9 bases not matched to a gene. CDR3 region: CASSPQGGGGTDTQYF. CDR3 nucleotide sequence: TGTGCCAGCAGTCCCCAGGGTGGGGGGGGCACAGATACGCAGTATTTT.

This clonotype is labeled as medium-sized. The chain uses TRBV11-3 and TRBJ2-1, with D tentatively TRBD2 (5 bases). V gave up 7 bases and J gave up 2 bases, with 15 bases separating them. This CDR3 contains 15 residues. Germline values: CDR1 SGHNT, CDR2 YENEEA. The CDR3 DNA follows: TGTGCCAGCACCCATTGGGAGAGGCCCTACAATGAGCAGTTCTTC. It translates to CASTHWERPYNEQFF. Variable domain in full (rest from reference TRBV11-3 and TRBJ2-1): EAGVVQSPRYKIIEKKQPVAFWCNPISGHNTLYWYLQNLGQGPELLIRYENEEAVDDSQLPKDRFSAERLKGVDSTLKIQPAELGDSAVYLCASTHWERPYNEQFFGPGTRLTVL.

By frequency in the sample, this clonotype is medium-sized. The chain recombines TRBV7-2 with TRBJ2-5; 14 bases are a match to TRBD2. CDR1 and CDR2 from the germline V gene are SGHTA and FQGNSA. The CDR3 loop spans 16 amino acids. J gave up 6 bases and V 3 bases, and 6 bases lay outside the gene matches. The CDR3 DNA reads TGTGCCAGCAGCTTCTCCGGGACTAGCGGGGGCAAGACCCAGTACTTC. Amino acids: CASSFSGTSGGKTQYF. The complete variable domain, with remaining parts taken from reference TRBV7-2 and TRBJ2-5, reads GAGVSQSPSNKVTEKGKDVELRCDPISGHTALYWYRQSLGQGLEFLIYFQGNSAPDKSGLPSDRFSAERTGGSVSTLTIQRTQQEDSAVYLCASSFSGTSGGKTQYFGPGTRLLVL.

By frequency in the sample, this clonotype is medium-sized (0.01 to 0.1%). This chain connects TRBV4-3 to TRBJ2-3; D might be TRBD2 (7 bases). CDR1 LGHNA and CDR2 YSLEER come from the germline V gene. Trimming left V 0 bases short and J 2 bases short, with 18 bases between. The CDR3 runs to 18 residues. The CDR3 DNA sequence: TGCGCCAGCAGCCAAGAAGGGGTACAGGGAGGGGTCACAGATACGCAGTATTTT. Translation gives CASSQEGVQGGVTDTQYF.

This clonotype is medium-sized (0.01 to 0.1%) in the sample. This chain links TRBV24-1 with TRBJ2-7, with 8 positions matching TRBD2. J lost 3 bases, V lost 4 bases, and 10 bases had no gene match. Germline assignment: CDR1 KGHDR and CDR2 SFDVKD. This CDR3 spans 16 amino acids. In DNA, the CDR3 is TGTGCCACCAGTGACCGGAGCGGGGGTCGGATCTACGAGCAGTACTTC. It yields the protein CATSDRSGGRIYEQYF.

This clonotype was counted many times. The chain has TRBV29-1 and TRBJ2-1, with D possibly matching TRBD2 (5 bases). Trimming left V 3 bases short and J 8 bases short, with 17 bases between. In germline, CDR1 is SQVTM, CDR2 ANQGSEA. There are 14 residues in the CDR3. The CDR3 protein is CSVELPPAGHEQFF. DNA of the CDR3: TGCAGCGTTGAGCTACCGCCGGCGGGTCATGAGCAGTTCTTC.

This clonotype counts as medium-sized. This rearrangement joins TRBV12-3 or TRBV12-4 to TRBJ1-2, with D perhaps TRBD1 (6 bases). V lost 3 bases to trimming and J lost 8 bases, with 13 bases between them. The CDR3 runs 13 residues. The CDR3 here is CASSFGGADGYTF. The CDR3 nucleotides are TGTGCCAGCAGTTTCGGGGGGGCGGACGGCTACACCTTC.

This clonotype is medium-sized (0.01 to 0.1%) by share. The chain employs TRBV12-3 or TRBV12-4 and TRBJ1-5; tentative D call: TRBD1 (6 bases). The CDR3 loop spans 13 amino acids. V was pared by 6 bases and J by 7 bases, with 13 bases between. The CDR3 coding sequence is TGTGCCAGCAGCCCCGGGGGGGGCCAGCCCCAGCATTTT. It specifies CASSPGGGQPQHF.

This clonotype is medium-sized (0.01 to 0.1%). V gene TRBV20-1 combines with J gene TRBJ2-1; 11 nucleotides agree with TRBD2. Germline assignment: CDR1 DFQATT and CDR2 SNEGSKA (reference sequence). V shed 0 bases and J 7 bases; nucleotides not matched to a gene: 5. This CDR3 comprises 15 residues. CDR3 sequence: CSARDPTSGGNEQFF. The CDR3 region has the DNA TGCAGTGCTAGAGATCCAACTAGCGGGGGTAATGAGCAGTTCTTC.

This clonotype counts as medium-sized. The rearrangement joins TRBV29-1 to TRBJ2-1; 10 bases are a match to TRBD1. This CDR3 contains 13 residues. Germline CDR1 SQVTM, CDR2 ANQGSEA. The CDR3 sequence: CAYGQGGRNEQFF. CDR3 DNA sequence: TGCGCCTACGGACAGGGGGGGCGCAATGAGCAGTTCTTC.

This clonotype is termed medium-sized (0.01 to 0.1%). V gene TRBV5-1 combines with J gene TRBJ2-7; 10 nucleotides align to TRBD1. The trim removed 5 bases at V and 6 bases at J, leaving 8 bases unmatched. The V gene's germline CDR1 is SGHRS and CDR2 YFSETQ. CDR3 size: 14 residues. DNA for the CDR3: TGCGCCAGCAGAGGGACAGGGGAACTCGGCGAGCAGTACTTC. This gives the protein CASRGTGELGEQYF. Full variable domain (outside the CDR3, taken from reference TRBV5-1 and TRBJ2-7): KAGVTQTPRYLIKTRGQQVTLSCSPISGHRSVSWYQQTPGQGLQFLFEYFSETQRNKGNFPGRFSGRQFSNSRSEMNVSTLELGDSALYLCASRGTGELGEQYFGPGTRLTVT.

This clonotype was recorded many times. The CDR3, as DNA: TGTGCCAGCACCCCTCGAGGTAGCGGGGCCGCGAAATACGAGCAGTACTTC. Translated: CASTPRGSGAAKYEQYF. V gene TRBV7-2 combines with J gene TRBJ2-7; 8 bases are shared with TRBD2. CDR1 is SGHTA, CDR2 FQGNSA, per germline. CDR3 length: 17 amino acids. V gave up 7 bases and J gave up 4 bases; unmatched junction bases: 18.

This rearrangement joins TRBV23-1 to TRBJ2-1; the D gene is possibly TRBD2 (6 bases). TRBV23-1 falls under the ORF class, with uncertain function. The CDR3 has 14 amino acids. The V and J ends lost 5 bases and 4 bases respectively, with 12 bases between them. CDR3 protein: CASSEPGGYNEQFF. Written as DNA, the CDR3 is TGCGCCAGCAGTGAACCCGGGGGTTACAATGAGCAGTTCTTC.

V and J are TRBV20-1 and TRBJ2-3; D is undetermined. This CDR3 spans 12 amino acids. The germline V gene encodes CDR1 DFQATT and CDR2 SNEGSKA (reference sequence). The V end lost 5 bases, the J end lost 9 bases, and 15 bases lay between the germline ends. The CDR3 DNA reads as TGCAGTGCTGCCCCCGCCGGAGACACGCAGTATTTT. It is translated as CSAAPAGDTQYF.

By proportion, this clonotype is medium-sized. CDR3 nucleotide sequence: TGTGCCAGCAGCTTCCTGACAGGGATGATAGGCACTGAAGCTTTCTTT. Translated: CASSFLTGMIGTEAFF. V usage is TRBV5-6 and J usage is TRBJ1-1, with 7 positions matching TRBD1. V shed 2 bases, J shed 4 bases, and the junction held 11 bases outside the gene matches. Germline CDR1 is SGHDT and CDR2 is YYEEEE. The CDR3 contains 16 residues.

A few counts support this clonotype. The CDR3 spells CASSPEATYEQYF. In DNA, the CDR3 is TGTGCCAGCAGCCCCGAGGCCACCTACGAGCAGTACTTC. The V gene is TRBV4-2, the J gene TRBJ2-7; no reliable D call. The CDR3 consists of 13 residues. V was trimmed by 4 bases and J by 2 bases, leaving 9 bases between them. CDR1 and CDR2 (germline): LGHNA, YNFKEQ.

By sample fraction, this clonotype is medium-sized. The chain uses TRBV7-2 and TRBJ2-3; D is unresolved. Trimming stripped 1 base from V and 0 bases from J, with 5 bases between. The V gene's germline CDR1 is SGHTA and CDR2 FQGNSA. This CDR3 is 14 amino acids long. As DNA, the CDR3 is TGTGCCAGCAGCTTAGGCGACAGCACAGATACGCAGTATTTT. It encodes CASSLGDSTDTQYF.

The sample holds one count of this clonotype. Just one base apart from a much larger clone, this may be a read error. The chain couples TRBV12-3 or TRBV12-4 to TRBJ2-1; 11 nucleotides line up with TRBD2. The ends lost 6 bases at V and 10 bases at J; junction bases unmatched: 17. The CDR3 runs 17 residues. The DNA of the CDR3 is TGTGCCAGCAGATCCGGCTCAAGTCTAGCGGGAGGAGGCGAGCAGTTCTTC. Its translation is CASRSGSSLAGGGEQFF.